This T cell receptor beta chain was observed in a study of cytomegalovirus exposure and HLA in healthy donors (dated by TCRdb to 2016 to 2017). Turning to the overall study: An earlier analysis of some 600 of the donors reported approximately 280 Gb of sequence data and about 120 million unique TCR beta sequences obtained from about 200 million T cells. About 280 gigabases of sequencing data and tens of millions of unique TCR sequences made up an early release that covered nearly 650 HLA-typed donors. Of the roughly 400 genotyped donors, over 70% fell in the genetic ancestry cluster associated with self-reported Caucasian donors. The study was designed to test whether signatures of past pathogen exposure could be identified by cataloging public T cell receptors. Using immunosequencing, the study profiled T cell repertoires from 550 to 750 subjects and related those repertoires to cytomegalovirus serostatus. Along with the roughly 700-subject first cohort, a separate validation cohort of over a hundred different subjects was used. The study combined high-throughput TCR immunosequencing, statistical association of individual TCRs with disease status, and machine learning to predict cytomegalovirus infection status. A later analysis re-examined previously published TCR beta repertoires from 610 or so donors and added high-resolution HLA genotyping to investigate patterns of TCR occurrence. Rather than drawing on any new phenotypic data, the later analysis identified candidate immune exposures from TCR beta sequences and the way those sequences occurred across donors. In an earlier analysis of around 540 of the donors, high-throughput TCR beta sequencing was used to judge whether each TCR beta V gene segment behaved as functional or pseudogenic. Donor age, sex, ethnicity and CMV serostatus were collected together with the repertoire data. A later genetic analysis used genome-wide SNP genotypes for 398 of the 666 donors, treating that subset as a discovery cohort. All discovery cohort repertoires had been generated on a single sequencing platform. Class I and class II HLA loci were covered by the typing at four-digit resolution. Typing coverage differed by locus: A, B, C, DRB1 and DQB1 were typed in about 620-640 donors, DQA1 in about 560, DPA1 in some 610, and DPB1 in 450 to 480. Because of strong linkage in the cohort, roughly five DR-DQ haplotypes were treated as single units for association and clustering. On average, over 200,000 unique TCR beta nucleotide sequences were sequenced per donor among fewer than 500 genotyped donors of the cohort, with about 17% of those sequences being non-productive. General study outcomes and caveats: A further reported finding was that TCR beta sequences accurately predicted the HLA-A and HLA-B alleles for most subjects in the first cohort. Only TCR beta chains were sequenced in this cohort, and the absence of alpha or paired-chain data limited detectable features. Because HLA typing was missing for some donors at each locus, association tests included only the typed subset. V-gene and J-gene trimming of TCR beta chains was associated with a missense DCLRE1C variant in a later genetic analysis, and the association was replicated in an independent cohort. A later analysis associated about 17,000 TCR beta sequences with specific HLA alleles at a false discovery rate of 0.05. A total of roughly 160 TCR beta chains were listed by the study as associated with cytomegalovirus. In an earlier analysis of over 550 of the donors, most TCR beta V segments were observed in productive rearrangements about 90% or about 30% of the time, broadly matching IMGT annotations. The sequencing pipeline was judged likely to have produced a cluster of highly shared sequence variants as a technical artifact. The classifier was reported to diagnose cytomegalovirus status with high specificity and sensitivity in both the original cohort and the validation cohort. In a later analysis, most CMV-associated TCR beta chains were found to appear HLA-restricted, with HLA associations seemingly driven largely by CMV exposure. Strong co-occurrence of HLA alleles, especially DR and DQ, made assigning TCR associations to individual alleles difficult. In a later genetic analysis, fewer N-insertions in productive TCRs were reported among donors in an Asian-associated ancestry cluster than the roughly 700-donor mean. Because the 87-base-pair reads could not distinguish some IMGT-functional V segments, including TRBV6-2 and TRBV6-3, those segments were excluded. In vitro tests confirmed that a few of the cytomegalovirus-associated TCR beta chains recognize cytomegalovirus antigens. Correlated functional status among segregating V segments might reflect linkage disequilibrium, but an unknown experimental factor could not be ruled out. Because counts were too low, 15 to 20 rarely observed V segments, including chromosome 9 orphons, were left out of the earlier analysis of several hundred of the donors. In a later analysis, TCR association rates were found to vary across HLA loci, with the most associated TCRs seen for DRB1 alleles and the fewest for HLA-C alleles. Several of the top co-occurrence clusters appeared to be linked to parvovirus B19, influenza, CMV and Epstein-Barr virus, according to a later analysis. For the cohort, immune exposure information was limited to CMV serostatus. Most TCR sequences were observed very rarely across donors, whereas some public TCRs were present in many individuals. In a later analysis, HLA-associated TCR beta chains showed more clonal expansion and lower generation probabilities than non-associated chains that were equally common. Roughly uniform sequencing depth across donors was assumed in presence/absence analyses, although this assumption may not hold. It was suggested by the authors that the approach could potentially be generalized to other disease states and immunological phenotypes.

The library was made by the immunoSEQ multiplex PCR assay. For the multiplex PCR, a mixture combining 60 forward primers for TCR Vbeta segments and 13 reverse primers for TCR Jbeta segments was used. The CDR3 region of rearranged TCR beta genes was amplified from genomic DNA by a multiplex PCR assay. Amplified TCR beta libraries were sequenced as 87-base-pair reads on the Illumina HiSeq System. The study's own analysis went as follows. Across the 640 or so repertoires, a later analysis counted approximately 75 million unique TCR beta chains, around 11 million of which were shared by at least two donors. Raw reads were error-corrected and collapsed into unique sequences by a nearest-neighbor algorithm in which closely related sequences were merged to remove PCR and sequencing errors. CDR3 sequences were aligned to IMGT reference sequences to assign V, D and J gene segments. Each retained sequence needed at least a six-nucleotide match to both a V gene segment and a J gene segment. A rearrangement was called productive if the CDR3 had no stop codons and remained in frame with V and J, and every other rearrangement was called non-productive. Following IMGT convention, CDR3 was defined as the stretch from the second conserved V-encoded cysteine to the conserved J-encoded phenylalanine. The earlier analysis of about 640 of the donors excluded any sequence lacking an unambiguous match to a single V gene segment. An earlier analysis of a few hundred of the donors classified V segments as functional when productive rearrangements were above 56.7% and as segregating when the standard deviation between donors was above 5%. A statistical classification framework was built for diagnosing cytomegalovirus status from the catalog of TCR beta chain sequences. A later analysis assigned V and J genes by comparing TCR nucleotide sequences with IMGT/GENE-DB human TR gene sequences. The TCRdist pipeline was used in a later analysis to assign CDR3 sequences and most-parsimonious VDJ recombination scenarios. In a later analysis, each TCR beta chain was defined by its CDR3 amino acid sequence together with its V-gene family, and reads without a unique V-gene family were excluded. To address suspected cross-contamination and a sequencing artifact, a later analysis removed 450 to 700 highly shared, low-generation-probability nucleotide sequences. In a later analysis, a clonal expansion index for each public chain was calculated from normalized within-repertoire ranks of inferred template counts. Generation probabilities in a later analysis came from a VDJ recombination model fitted to out-of-frame rearrangements, and those results were checked against IGoR. A later analysis scored TCR-TCR, TCR-HLA and TCR-CMV co-occurrence with hypergeometric tests, applying a repertoire-size bias correction to TCR pairs. To estimate false discovery rates, a later analysis permuted the HLA or CMV assignments 20 times. In a later analysis, co-occurring TCRs were grouped with DBSCAN, and TCRdist sequence similarity was added when clustering was performed within HLA-allele-positive subsets. Repertoires with fewer than 30,000 or more than 120,000 public chains were left out of co-occurrence clustering, as were five repertoires with anomalous nucleotide sharing. TCRdb re-hosts the immuneACCESS table, in-frame sequences only. Its copies lack some clones; in the studies checked, an unresolved V gene accounts for under half of them, and the cause for the rest is not known. V, J and clone size reflect that table, while D and trimming were determined from the DNA. The sample table shows more than 100,000 clones, and 70% to 80% are seen once. Jointly, the top ten make up about 1% of the sample.

To note about this clone: What antigen it recognizes has not been identified. No base qualities exist here, and no much larger clone lies one base off it.

The germline V gene sets CDR1 to MNHEY and CDR2 to SVGAGI. V is pared back by 2 bases and J by 9 bases, with 5 bases lying between the germline termini. There are 11 amino acids in the CDR3, from cysteine to phenylalanine inclusive. Just CDR3 DNA is preserved here, 33 bases in frame from base 1. In total, around 600 healthy bone marrow donors made up the cohort. At the time of sampling, all cohort members were nominally healthy, though unrecorded immune exposures were likely present. The donor tested CMV seronegative and was one of the 352 seronegative cohort members. Every donor gave a peripheral blood sample, and the peripheral blood mononuclear cells from that sample were used for TCR beta sequencing. The Qiagen DNeasy Blood Extraction Kit was used to extract genomic DNA from the blood cell samples.

The V gene is TRBV6-5 and the J gene is TRBJ2-1; no D gene call is confident. Sequencing was done on a sample of PBMCs. The source of this sequence is a woman aged 55-70 years in good health and CMV-seronegative. The CDR3 protein sequence reads: CASSYIGEQFF. The nucleotide sequence reads as follows: TGTGCCAGCAGTTACATCGGTGAGCAGTTCTTC.